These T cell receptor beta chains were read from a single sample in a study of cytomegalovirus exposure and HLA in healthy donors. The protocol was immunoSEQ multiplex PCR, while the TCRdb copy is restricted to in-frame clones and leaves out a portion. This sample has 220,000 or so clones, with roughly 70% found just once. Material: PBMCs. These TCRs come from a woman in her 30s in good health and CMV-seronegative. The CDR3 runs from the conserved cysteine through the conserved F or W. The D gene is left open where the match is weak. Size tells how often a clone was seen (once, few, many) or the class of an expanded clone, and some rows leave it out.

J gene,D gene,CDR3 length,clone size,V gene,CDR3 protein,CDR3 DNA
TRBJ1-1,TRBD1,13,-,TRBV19,CASSITGGTEAFF,TGTGCCAGTAGTATAACAGGGGGCACTGAAGCTTTCTTT
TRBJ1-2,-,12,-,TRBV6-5,CASRESIYGYTF,TGTGCCAGCAGAGAGTCCATCTATGGCTACACCTTC
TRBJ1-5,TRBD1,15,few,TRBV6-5,CASRIIGTGYQPQHF,TGTGCCAGCAGGATTATCGGGACAGGGTATCAGCCCCAGCATTTT
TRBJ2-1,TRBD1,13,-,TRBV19,CASSVQGGNEQFF,TGTGCCAGTAGTGTACAGGGGGGCAATGAGCAGTTCTTC
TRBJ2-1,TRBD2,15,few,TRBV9,CASSRLAGGGDEQFF,TGTGCCAGCAGCCGGCTAGCGGGAGGCGGGGATGAGCAGTTCTTC
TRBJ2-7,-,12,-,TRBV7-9,CASSIQVDEQYF,TGTGCCAGCAGCATACAGGTGGACGAGCAGTACTTC
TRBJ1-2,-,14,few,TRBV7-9,CASSLNGGNYGYTF,TGTGCCAGCAGCTTAAACGGAGGGAACTATGGCTACACCTTC
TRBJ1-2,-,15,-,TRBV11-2,CASSLGFAGASGYTF,TGTGCCAGCAGCTTAGGTTTCGCAGGGGCGAGCGGCTACACCTTC
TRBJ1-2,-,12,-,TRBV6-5,CASRHGNYGYTF,TGTGCCAGCAGACACGGGAATTATGGCTACACCTTC
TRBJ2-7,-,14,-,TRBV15,CATSRVMEAYEQYF,TGTGCCACCAGCAGAGTAATGGAGGCCTACGAGCAGTACTTC
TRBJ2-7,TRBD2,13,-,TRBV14,CASSQGLAGEQYF,TGTGCCAGCAGCCAAGGTCTAGCGGGGGAGCAGTACTTC
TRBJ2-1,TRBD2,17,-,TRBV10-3,CATTRRASGGEYNEQFF,TGTGCCACTACCCGGCGCGCTAGCGGGGGGGAGTACAATGAGCAGTTCTTC
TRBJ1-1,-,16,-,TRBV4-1,CASSQGRSHPNTEAFF,TGCGCCAGCAGCCAAGGCCGGTCCCACCCTAACACTGAAGCTTTCTTT
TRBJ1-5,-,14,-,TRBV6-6,CASSYDGRGQPQHF,TGTGCCAGCAGTTACGACGGCAGGGGTCAGCCCCAGCATTTT
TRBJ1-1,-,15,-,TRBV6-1,CASSDGRVGNTEAFF,TGTGCCAGCAGTGATGGCAGGGTGGGGAACACTGAAGCTTTCTTT
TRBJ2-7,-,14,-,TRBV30,CAWRNLGNSNEQYF,TGTGCCTGGAGAAACTTGGGTAATAGCAACGAGCAGTACTTC
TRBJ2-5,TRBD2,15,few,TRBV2,CASSEESGGRETQYF,TGTGCCAGCAGTGAAGAAAGCGGGGGGAGAGAGACCCAGTACTTC
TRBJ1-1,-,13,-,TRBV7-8,CASSGRGNTEAFF,TGTGCCAGCAGCGGAAGGGGGAACACTGAAGCTTTCTTT
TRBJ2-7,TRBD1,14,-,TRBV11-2,CASSSGQGSGEQYF,TGTGCCAGCAGCAGTGGACAGGGGTCGGGCGAGCAGTACTTC
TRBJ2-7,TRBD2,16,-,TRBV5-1,CASSLDGGDPTYEQYF,TGCGCCAGCAGCTTGGATGGGGGGGACCCTACATACGAGCAGTACTTC
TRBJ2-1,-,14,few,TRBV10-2,CASSSTLVNNEQFF,TGCGCCAGCAGTTCGACATTGGTCAACAATGAGCAGTTCTTC
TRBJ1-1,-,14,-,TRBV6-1,CASRNQLGNTEAFF,TGTGCCAGCAGGAACCAGCTAGGGAACACTGAAGCTTTCTTT
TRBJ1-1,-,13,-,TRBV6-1,CASSSLPGTEAFF,TGTGCCAGCAGTTCTCTGCCGGGCACTGAAGCTTTCTTT
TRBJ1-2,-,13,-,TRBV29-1,CSVLDRQNYGYTF,TGCAGCGTTCTTGACAGACAAAACTATGGCTACACCTTC
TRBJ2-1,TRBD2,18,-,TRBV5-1,CASSLALAGGYSYNEQFF,TGCGCCAGCAGCTTGGCACTAGCGGGAGGCTACTCCTACAATGAGCAGTTCTTC
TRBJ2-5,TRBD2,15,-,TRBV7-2,CASSPTSGRAETQYF,TGTGCCAGCAGCCCGACTAGCGGGAGGGCCGAGACCCAGTACTTC
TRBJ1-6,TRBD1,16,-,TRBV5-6,CASSLYTGTVDSPLHF,TGTGCCAGCAGCTTATACACCGGGACAGTCGATTCACCCCTCCACTTT
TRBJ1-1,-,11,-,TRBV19,CASNQYTEAFF,TGTGCCAGTAATCAGTACACTGAAGCTTTCTTT
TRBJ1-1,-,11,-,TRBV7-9,CASSPQGLAFF,TGTGCCAGCAGCCCACAGGGTTTGGCTTTCTTT
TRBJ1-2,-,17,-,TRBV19,CVSSIAPLRRVNYGYTF,TGTGTCAGTAGTATAGCCCCACTTCGCCGGGTCAACTATGGCTACACCTTC
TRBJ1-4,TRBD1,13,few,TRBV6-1,CASRAGGNEKLFF,TGTGCCAGCAGGGCAGGGGGCAATGAAAAACTGTTTTTT
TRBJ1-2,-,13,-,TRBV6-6,CASSSGLNYGYTF,TGTGCCAGCAGTTCGGGACTTAATTATGGCTACACCTTC
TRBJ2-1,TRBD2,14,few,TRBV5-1,CASSLSGAYNEQFF,TGCGCCAGCAGCTTGAGCGGGGCCTACAATGAGCAGTTCTTC
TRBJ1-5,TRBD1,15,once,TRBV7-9,CASSLEGADNQPQHF,TGTGCCAGCAGCTTAGAGGGGGCAGACAATCAGCCCCAGCATTTT
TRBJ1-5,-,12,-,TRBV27,CASREVAGPQHF,TGTGCCAGCAGGGAGGTCGCCGGGCCCCAGCATTTT
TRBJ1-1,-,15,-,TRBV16,CASSQFRTVNTEAFF,TGTGCCAGCAGCCAATTTAGAACCGTGAACACTGAAGCTTTCTTT
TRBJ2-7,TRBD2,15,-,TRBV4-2,CASSPSGRASYEQYF,TGTGCCAGCAGCCCGAGCGGGAGGGCCTCGTACGAGCAGTACTTC
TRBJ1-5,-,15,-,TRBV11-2,CASSLDGGSNQPQHF,TGTGCCAGCAGCTTAGATGGGGGCTCCAATCAGCCCCAGCATTTT
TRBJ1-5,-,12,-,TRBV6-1,CASSDWEQPQHF,TGTGCCAGCAGTGACTGGGAGCAGCCCCAGCATTTT
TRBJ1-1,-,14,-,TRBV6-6,CASSYGHTNTEAFF,TGTGCCAGCAGTTACGGACATACGAACACTGAAGCTTTCTTT
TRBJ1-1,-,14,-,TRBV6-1,CASSELGGEFEAFF,TGTGCCAGCAGTGAACTGGGAGGCGAATTTGAAGCTTTCTTT
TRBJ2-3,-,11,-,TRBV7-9,CSSSSTDTQYF,TGTTCCAGCAGCTCGACAGATACGCAGTATTTT
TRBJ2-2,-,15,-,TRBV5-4,CASSFGDSYTGELFF,TGTGCCAGCAGTTTTGGCGACAGCTACACCGGGGAGCTGTTTTTT
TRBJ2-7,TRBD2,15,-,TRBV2,CASSQVLAGPREQYF,TGTGCCAGCAGTCAAGTCCTAGCGGGACCCCGCGAGCAGTACTTC
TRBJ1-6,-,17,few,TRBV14,CASSQMGRGFSNSPLHF,TGTGCCAGCAGCCAAATGGGGCGGGGTTTTTCGAATTCACCCCTCCACTTT
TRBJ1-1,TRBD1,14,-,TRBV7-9,CASSIDRGHPAAFF,TGTGCCAGCAGCATCGACAGGGGGCATCCTGCAGCTTTCTTT
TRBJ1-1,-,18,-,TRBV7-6,CASSSNSRWGGGGTEAFF,TGTGCCAGCAGCTCTAATTCTAGATGGGGAGGCGGCGGCACTGAAGCTTTCTTT
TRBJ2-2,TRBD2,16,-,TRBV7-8,CASSLNRLADTGELFF,TGTGCCAGCAGCTTAAACCGACTAGCCGACACCGGGGAGCTGTTTTTT
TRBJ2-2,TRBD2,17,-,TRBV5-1,CASQGTSGTGVTGELFF,TGCGCCAGTCAAGGGACTAGCGGGACTGGAGTCACCGGGGAGCTGTTTTTT
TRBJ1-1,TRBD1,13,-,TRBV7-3,CASSRQGNTEAFF,TGTGCCAGCAGCCGACAGGGGAACACTGAAGCTTTCTTT
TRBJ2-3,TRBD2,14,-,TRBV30,CAWSAGGRTDTQYF,TGTGCCTGGAGTGCGGGGGGTCGGACAGATACGCAGTATTTT
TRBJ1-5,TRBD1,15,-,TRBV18,CASSDRGLGNQPQHF,TGTGCCAGCTCAGACAGGGGTCTTGGCAATCAGCCCCAGCATTTT
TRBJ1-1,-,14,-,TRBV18,CASSPFPGNTEAFF,TGTGCCAGCTCTCCTTTCCCCGGGAACACTGAAGCTTTCTTT
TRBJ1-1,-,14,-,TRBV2,CASSGGARNTEAFF,TGTGCCAGCAGTGGGGGAGCGAGGAACACTGAAGCTTTCTTT